This T cell receptor beta chain came from a study of T-cell memory formation after mild COVID-19. Germline CDR1 and CDR2: DFQATT and SNEGSKA (reference sequence). The CDR3 covers 16 residues. V lost 0 bases to trimming and J lost 6 bases; unmatched junction nucleotides: 10. Sample barcodes and UMIs were carried by the TCR alpha and TCR beta cDNA libraries that 5'RACE generated with constant-segment primers. TCRdb itself ran the 5' RACE reads through MiXCR, one entry per CDR3 protein. There are 75,000 to 95,000 distinct CDR3 sequences in the sample; about 13% occur only once, and about 29% lies in the top ten.

The sequenced sample consisted of PBMCs or a T cell subset sorted from them (not recorded which). This TCR was sampled from an adult woman who had mild COVID-19 (a few samples of this study predate the infection). Cell type and time point are not known. V gene TRBV20-1 combines with J gene TRBJ2-1; 8 bases align to TRBD2. CDR3: CSARDGLAAHPNEQFF. CDR3 DNA: TGCAGTGCTAGAGATGGACTAGCAGCGCACCCCAATGAGCAGTTCTTC.